The present entry profiles one TCR beta chain with its context. Repertoires were generated with immunoSEQ multiplex PCR, while TCRdb's copy carries only in-frame clones and drops some. The data hold about 180,000 clones, with 88% observed a single time. This specimen belongs to a study of blood T cell repertoires in COVID-19. V was clipped by 0 bases and J by 4 bases, with 13 bases between them. The V gene's germline CDR1 is SGHRS and CDR2 YFSETQ. The CDR3 is made up of 15 amino acids. Cohort 3 recovered donors had two negative PCRs, clearance, or symptom resolution. Sequencing used PBMCs or T cells enriched from blood (not recorded which). The sequence came from a woman aged 18-30 years who had recovered from COVID-19. The rearrangement joins TRBV5-1 to TRBJ2-5; D may be TRBD1 (5 bases). CDR3 DNA sequence: TGCGCCAGCAGCTTGGGCCAGGGAACTGGAGAGACCCAGTACTTC. It specifies CASSLGQGTGETQYF.